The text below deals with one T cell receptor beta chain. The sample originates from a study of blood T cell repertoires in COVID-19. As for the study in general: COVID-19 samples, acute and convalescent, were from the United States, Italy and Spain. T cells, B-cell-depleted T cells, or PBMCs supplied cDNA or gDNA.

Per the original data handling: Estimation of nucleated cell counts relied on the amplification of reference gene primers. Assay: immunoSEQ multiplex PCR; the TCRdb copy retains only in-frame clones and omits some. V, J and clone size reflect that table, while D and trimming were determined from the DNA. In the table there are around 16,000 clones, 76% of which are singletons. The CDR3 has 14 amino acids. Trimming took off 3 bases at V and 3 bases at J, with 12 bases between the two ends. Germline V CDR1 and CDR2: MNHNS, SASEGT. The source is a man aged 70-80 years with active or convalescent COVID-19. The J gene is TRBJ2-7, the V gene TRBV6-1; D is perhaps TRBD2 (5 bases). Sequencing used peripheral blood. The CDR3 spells CASSESGGFYEQYF. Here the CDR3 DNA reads TGTGCCAGCAGTGAGAGCGGAGGATTCTACGAGCAGTACTTC.